The clone carrying this TCR beta chain has more than one count but fewer than ten. The sample is drawn from a study of blood T cells in healthy people across ages. Next came a second PCR, run for about 6 to 11 cycles, which used a sample-barcoded 5' primer along with a J-beta primer mix. TCRdb reprocessed the 5' RACE reads via MiXCR and lists one record per CDR3 protein. The repertoire consists of about 1.7 million distinct CDR3 sequences, with approximately 28% occurring once and the leading ten covering 7% to 9%. Isolation recovered at least 6 million PBMCs from every sample. There were at least 6 micrograms of total RNA extracted from every sample. V shed 0 bases and J shed 5 bases, with 7 bases lying between them. The CDR3 has 13 residues. Germline V CDR1 and CDR2: LNHNV, YYDKDF (reference sequence).

The origin of this receptor is a woman in her thirties in good health. The sequencing input was blood. V and J are TRBV15 and TRBJ1-2; no clear D. Here the CDR3 DNA reads TGTGCCACCAGCAGAGATCCACTATATGGCTACACCTTC. Translating gives CATSRDPLYGYTF.